This TCR beta chain originates from a study of T-cell memory formation after mild COVID-19 (dated by TCRdb to 2020 to 2023). Some background on the complete study: TCR sequence clusters from the two donors were found to be largely donor specific. Longitudinal TCRalpha and TCRbeta repertoire sequencing tracked T-cell clones expanding and contracting after mild COVID-19 in a couple of donors. Two young, previously healthy adult volunteers made up the cohort, one male and one female. Overall results and qualifications from the work: SARS-CoV-2 specificity was not confirmed for the second-wave clones peaking on day 37. Contracting CD4+ clones were found mainly in CM and EM memory subsets, while CD8+ clones were enriched in EMRA. Clones that contracted from day 15 to 85 showed balanced CD4/CD8 phenotypes, whereas a second wave of clones that expanded from day 15 to 37 leaned towards CD4+. The study covered only a couple of mild cases, and larger cohorts including severe cases with pre-infection samples were considered necessary. Some responding clones were detected in pre-infection memory, which suggested that pre-existing cross-reactive memory T cells had joined the SARS-CoV-2 response.

Sequencing was performed on an Illumina NovaSeq 6000. Using 5'RACE with constant-segment primers, TCRalpha and TCRbeta cDNA libraries were constructed, with sample barcodes and unique molecular identifiers added in the process. Trizol reagent was used to extract RNA from every sample. Libraries were amplified in two PCR steps, with a second sample barcode and Illumina TruSeq adapters added in the second step. The libraries were sequenced on an Illumina NovaSeq using 2 x 150 bp paired-end reads. In the original analysis: Reads were demultiplexed and collapsed into UMI-guided consensus sequences with migec v1.2.7. With mixcr v2.1.11, UMI consensuses were aligned to TRA and TRB V and J templates and assembled into clonotypes. A clonotype was counted as expanded or contracted only if both edgeR and NoisET called the change significant, with noise models trained on biological replicates. For edgeR calls, the cutoffs were a false discovery rate-adjusted p below 0.01 and a log2 fold-change threshold of 1. As an exploratory analysis of dynamics, PCA with hierarchical clustering was applied to max-normalized trajectories of the 1000 most abundant clonotypes. Separately sequenced CD4+ and CD8+ repertoires were used to assign the CD4 or CD8 phenotype of responding clones. TCRdb's own reprocessing of the public reads used fastp at Q25 and MiXCR and kept productive beta chains. Entries are consolidated by CDR3 protein sequence, retaining the most common genes and DNA. The V and J calls were not made by the authors but by TCRdb's processing. Recorded for this sample are hundreds of thousands of distinct CDR3 sequences; over 25% of them occurred a single time. The ten top clones hold approximately 15% of the sample.

This clonotype was counted a few times. It lacks a known antigen. The record has no base qualities; no much larger clone is one base away. PBMCs were isolated by Ficoll-Paque density gradient centrifugation. The V end gives up 1 base and the J end 7 bases, leaving 5 bases in the junction not matched to a gene. CDR1 and CDR2, per the germline V gene, are SGHDT and YYEEEE. Taken from cysteine to phenylalanine, the CDR3 has 15 residues. Solely the CDR3 DNA is kept, with 45 bases framed from the first base. Sequenced sample: PBMCs or a T cell subset sorted from them (not recorded which). This TCR was recovered from an adult woman who had mild COVID-19 (a few samples of this study predate the infection). The sample titles of this study are shuffled in the database, so cell type and time point are left out; the donor was told from shared clones. The rearrangement combines TRBV5-6 with TRBJ2-1; 10 bases in between match TRBD2. The sequence in DNA is TGTGCCAGCAGCTTGCTAGCGGGGGAGGGTAATGAGCAGTTCTTC. It codes for CASSLLAGEGNEQFF.